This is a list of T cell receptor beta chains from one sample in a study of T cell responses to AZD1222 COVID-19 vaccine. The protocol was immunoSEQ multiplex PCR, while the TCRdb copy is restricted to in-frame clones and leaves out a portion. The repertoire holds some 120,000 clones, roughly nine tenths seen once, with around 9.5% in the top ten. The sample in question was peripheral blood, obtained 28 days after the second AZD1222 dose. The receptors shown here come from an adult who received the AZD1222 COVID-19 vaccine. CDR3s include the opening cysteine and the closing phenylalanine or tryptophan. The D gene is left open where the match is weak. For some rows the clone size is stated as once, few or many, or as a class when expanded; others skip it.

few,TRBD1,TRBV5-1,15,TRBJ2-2,TGCGCCAGCAGCTTGGAGCAGGGGGCGCCCGGGGAGCTGTTTTTT,CASSLEQGAPGELFF
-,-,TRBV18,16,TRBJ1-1,TGTGCCAGCTCACCTCGGGACGGAAGGCTGAACACTGAAGCTTTCTTT,CASSPRDGRLNTEAFF
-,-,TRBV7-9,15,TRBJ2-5,TGTGCCAGCAGCTTTAACAGGGCGGGTGGGGAGACCCAGTACTTC,CASSFNRAGGETQYF
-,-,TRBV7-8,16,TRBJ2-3,TGTGCCAGCAGCTTAGTTCGCGGGGACCCCACAGATACGCAGTATTTT,CASSLVRGDPTDTQYF
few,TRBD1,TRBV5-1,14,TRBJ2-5,TGCGCCAGCAGCAGGGGACAGGGTACTGAGACCCAGTACTTC,CASSRGQGTETQYF
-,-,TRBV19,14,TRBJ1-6,TGTGCCAGTAGCCCGCTAAGCTATAATTCACCCCTCCACTTT,CASSPLSYNSPLHF
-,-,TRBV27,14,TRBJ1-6,TGTGCCAGCAGTTTAACGGGGTGGGATTCACCCCTCCACTTT,CASSLTGWDSPLHF
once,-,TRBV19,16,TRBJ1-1,TGTGCCAGTACCCCACGGGCATCTGGGGGCAACACTGAAGCTTTCTTT,CASTPRASGGNTEAFF
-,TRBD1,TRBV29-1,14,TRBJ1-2,TGCAGCCCCGCCGGGGGAGGACAGGGCTATGGCTACACCTTC,CSPAGGGQGYGYTF
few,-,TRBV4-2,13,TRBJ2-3,TGTGCCAGCAGCCAAGGGGAGCGGATTACGCAGTATTTT,CASSQGERITQYF
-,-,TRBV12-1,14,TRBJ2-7,TGTGCCAGCAGCGCCTCAGGAGGGAGCCACGAGCAGTACTTC,CASSASGGSHEQYF
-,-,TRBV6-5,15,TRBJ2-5,TGTGCCAGCGACCTGAACGGGGGCCGCCAAGAGACCCAGTACTTC,CASDLNGGRQETQYF
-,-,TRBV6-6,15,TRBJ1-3,TGTGCCAGCAGTTATTTCTCGGGGCACGGAAACACCATATATTTT,CASSYFSGHGNTIYF
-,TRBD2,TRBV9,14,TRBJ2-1,TGTGCCAGCAGCCCGGGAGGATCCTACAATGAGCAGTTCTTC,CASSPGGSYNEQFF
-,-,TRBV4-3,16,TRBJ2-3,TGCGCCAGCAGCCAAGGCCCGGCGGTACTCACAGATACGCAGTATTTT,CASSQGPAVLTDTQYF
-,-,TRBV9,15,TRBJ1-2,TGTGCCAGCAGCGCCACCCCCACGATTAACTATGGCTACACCTTC,CASSATPTINYGYTF
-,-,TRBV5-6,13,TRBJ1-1,TGTGCCAGCAGCGCCCCGTTGAACACTGAAGCTTTCTTT,CASSAPLNTEAFF
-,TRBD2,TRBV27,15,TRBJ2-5,TGTGCCAGCAGTTTCAGCCGGGGGGGCCAAGAGACCCAGTACTTC,CASSFSRGGQETQYF
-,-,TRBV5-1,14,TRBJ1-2,TGCGCCAGCAGTTTAACAGACCCAGTCTATGGCTACACCTTC,CASSLTDPVYGYTF
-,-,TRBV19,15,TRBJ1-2,TGTGCCAGTAGCCAATCGTCTATCCGCGTCTATGGCTACACCTTC,CASSQSSIRVYGYTF
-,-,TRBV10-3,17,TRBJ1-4,TGTGCCATCAGTGGCGGCCGGGGGCGCGGAACTAATGAAAAACTGTTTTTT,CAISGGRGRGTNEKLFF
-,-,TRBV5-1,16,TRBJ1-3,TGCGCCAGCAGCACGCGGACGTCCGGCTCTGGAAACACCATATATTTT,CASSTRTSGSGNTIYF
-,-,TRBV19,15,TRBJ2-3,TGTGCCAGTAGTATAGGAGGTTCTTTTGGAGATACGCAGTATTTT,CASSIGGSFGDTQYF
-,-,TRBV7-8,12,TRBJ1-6,TGTGCCAGCAGCCCCCGGGAGGGGCCCCTCCACTTT,CASSPREGPLHF
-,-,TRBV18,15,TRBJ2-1,TGTGCCAGCTCACCTCAAAACGGGGAGTACAATGAGCAGTTCTTC,CASSPQNGEYNEQFF
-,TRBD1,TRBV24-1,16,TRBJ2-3,TGTGCCACCAGTGATTCCGCACAGGGGTACACAGATACGCAGTATTTT,CATSDSAQGYTDTQYF
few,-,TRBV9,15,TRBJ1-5,TGTGCCAGCAGCGTAAACCACTATACTAATCAGCCCCAGCATTTT,CASSVNHYTNQPQHF
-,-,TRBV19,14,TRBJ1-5,TGTGCCAGTAGTATTTTGACACAAAATCAGCCCCAGCATTTT,CASSILTQNQPQHF
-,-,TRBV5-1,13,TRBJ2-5,TGCGCCAGCAGCAACGGGCTCTTCTGGGCCCAGTACTTC,CASSNGLFWAQYF
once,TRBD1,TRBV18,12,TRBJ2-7,TGTGCCAGCTCAGGGGACAGCTACGAGCAGTACTTC,CASSGDSYEQYF
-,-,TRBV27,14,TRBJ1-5,TGTGCCAGCAGTTTATGGGAAGGAGTTGAGCCCCAGCATTTT,CASSLWEGVEPQHF
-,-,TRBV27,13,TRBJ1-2,TGTGCCAGCAGTTTTGCGGGCTTCGGAGGCTACACCTTC,CASSFAGFGGYTF